These 30 T cell receptor beta chains came from one sample sequenced in a study of T cell responses to AZD1222 COVID-19 vaccine. The repertoire was sequenced with immunoSEQ multiplex PCR; TCRdb's copy has only in-frame clones and lacks some. The table has over 150,000 clones, approximately 90% seen once; the top ten hold approximately 3%. The input for sequencing was peripheral blood, taken on day 0 of AZD1222 vaccination. The source of these receptors is an adult in good health.

The gene calls are TRBV7-2 and TRBJ2-2; no clear D. The CDR3 runs 14 residues. V lost 1 base to trimming and J lost 5 bases, with 8 bases between them. Germline CDR1 and CDR2: SGHTA and FQGNSA. The CDR3 protein is CASSLETATGELFF. The CDR3 nucleotides read TGTGCCAGCAGCTTAGAAACTGCGACCGGGGAGCTGTTTTTT.

This clone was detected only once. The V gene is TRBV6-1, the J gene TRBJ2-3, with unresolved D. Germline CDR1 MNHNS, CDR2 SASEGT. The CDR3 loop spans 12 amino acids. V lost 8 bases to trimming and J lost 5 bases, with 11 bases between them. CDR3 sequence: CASGQQQDTQYF. As DNA, the CDR3 is TGTGCCAGCGGGCAACAGCAAGATACGCAGTATTTT.

This chain connects TRBV10-3 to TRBJ2-7; 8 positions match TRBD1. Germline V gene data show CDR1 as ENHRY and CDR2 as SYGVKD. Germline trimming cut 4 bases from V and 5 bases from J; bases unmatched to any gene: 1. The CDR3 runs to 12 residues. CDR3 nucleotide sequence: TGTGCCATCAGTGGACAGGGGAACGAGCAGTACTTC. Protein sequence: CAISGQGNEQYF.

This sequence joins TRBV7-3 and TRBJ1-1; D is ambiguous. Germline values: CDR1 SGHTA, CDR2 FQGTGA. The CDR3 runs 13 residues. Trimming took 5 bases from V and 2 from J, leaving 9 bases between them. The CDR3, as DNA: TGTGCCAGCAGCGTCCTCGAAAACACTGAAGCTTTCTTT. Its protein is CASSVLENTEAFF.

The chain uses TRBV29-1 and TRBJ2-7; no clear D. With 6 bases removed from V and 6 bases from J, the gap between germline ends came to 12 bases. The CDR3 has 11 amino acids. Looked up from germline, CDR1 is SQVTM and CDR2 is ANQGSEA. CDR3 sequence: CSVENGREQYF. CDR3 in DNA: TGCAGCGTCGAAAACGGTCGCGAGCAGTACTTC.

The chain has TRBV27 and TRBJ1-1; D is perhaps TRBD1 (6 bases). Per germline, CDR1 MNHEY and CDR2 SMNVEV (reference sequence). This CDR3 is 14 amino acids long. With 5 bases removed from V and 5 bases from J, the gap between germline ends came to 15 bases. The CDR3 is CASSPTQGQTEAFF. DNA of the CDR3: TGTGCCAGCAGTCCTACCCAGGGGCAGACTGAAGCTTTCTTT.

J is TRBJ1-2 and V is TRBV27; maybe TRBD1 (6 bases). Germline V CDR1 and CDR2: MNHEY, SMNVEV (reference sequence). CDR3 size: 16 residues. The germline V and J ends were trimmed by 10 bases and 7 bases, with 28 bases remaining between them. CDR3: CATKGGGLVDFGGYTF. Here the CDR3 DNA reads TGTGCCACCAAGGGGGGGGGTTTGGTTGACTTCGGTGGCTACACCTTC.

The chain uses TRBV14 and TRBJ1-1; D is perhaps TRBD1 (5 bases). The CDR3 is made up of 16 amino acids. V was shortened by 2 bases and J by 3 bases, with 16 bases between the two germline ends. Germline loops: CDR1 SGHDN, CDR2 FVKESK. The CDR3 DNA follows: TGTGCCAGCAGCCAACCTCCCCCCTTGGGGGACACTGAAGCTTTCTTT. This codes for CASSQPPPLGDTEAFF.

CDR3 DNA: TGTGCCAGCAGTTACAGGGGAAATCAGCCCCAGCATTTT. Translated: CASSYRGNQPQHF. The rearrangement uses TRBV6-2 or TRBV6-3 and TRBJ1-5; the D gene is possibly TRBD1 (5 bases). The CDR3 extends over 13 amino acids. Germline CDR1 and CDR2: MNHEY and SVGEGT. Trimming cost V 2 bases and J 4 bases, with 6 bases left between them.

The J gene is TRBJ2-1, the V gene TRBV11-2; D gene uncertain. The CDR3 has 16 residues. The germline V gene has CDR1 SGHAT and CDR2 FQNNGV. V was shortened by 2 bases and J by 1 base, with 12 bases between the two germline ends. The CDR3 DNA sequence: TGTGCCAGCAGCTTAAGTAGGGCCTTGTCCTACAATGAGCAGTTCTTC. This translates into CASSLSRALSYNEQFF.

This rearrangement joins TRBV10-3 to TRBJ2-1, with TRBD1 identical over 9 bases. The germline gives CDR1 ENHRY, CDR2 SYGVKD. V gave up 3 bases and J gave up 3 bases; unmatched junction bases: 6. This CDR3 has 16 residues. CDR3 nucleotides: TGTGCCATCAGTGAATCGAGGGACAGGGTCTACAATGAGCAGTTCTTC. This encodes CAISESRDRVYNEQFF.

The chain recombines TRBV6-2 or TRBV6-3 with TRBJ1-5; D is uncertain. In germline, CDR1 is MNHEY, CDR2 SVGEGT. Trimming left V 6 bases short and J 2 bases short, with 8 bases between. CDR3 length equals 13 residues. CDR3 region: CASSPTRNQPQHF. The DNA of the CDR3 is TGTGCCAGCAGCCCGACCCGCAATCAGCCCCAGCATTTT.

This rearrangement joins TRBV4-3 to TRBJ2-4, with 12 bases lining up with TRBD2. Germline V gives CDR1 LGHNA, CDR2 YSLEER. Trimming removed 0 bases from V and 12 bases from J; junction bases left unmatched: 9. The CDR3 runs 16 residues. This CDR3 reads CASSQEVWLAGGGQYF. CDR3 coding DNA: TGCGCCAGCAGCCAAGAAGTCTGGCTAGCGGGGGGGGGTCAGTACTTC.

The chain uses TRBV25-1 and TRBJ1-2; tentatively, D is TRBD1 (5 bases). The CDR3 contains 13 residues. The V end lost 0 bases, the J end lost 4 bases, and 6 bases lay between the germline ends. CDR1 is MGHDK, CDR2 SYGVNS, per germline. CDR3 region: CASSEYGTYGYTF. In nucleotides, the CDR3 is TGTGCCAGCAGTGAATATGGGACCTATGGCTACACCTTC.

This chain uses TRBV10-3 with TRBJ2-7, with no clear D. The CDR3 is 12 amino acids. V lost 8 bases and J 4 bases, leaving 12 bases between the germline ends. Germline V CDR1 and CDR2: ENHRY, SYGVKD. The CDR3 coding sequence is TGTGCCATCGGGCCTTCCGGATACGAGCAGTACTTC. Its protein is CAIGPSGYEQYF.

This chain links TRBV7-2 with TRBJ1-3; D gene ambiguous. This CDR3 contains 16 residues. V was clipped by 2 bases and J by 1 base, with 12 bases between them. From germline, CDR1 is SGHTA and CDR2 FQGNSA. The CDR3 spells CASSLNDGWSGNTIYF. CDR3 DNA sequence: TGTGCCAGCAGCTTAAATGATGGCTGGTCTGGAAACACCATATATTTT. Full variable domain (rest looked up from reference TRBV7-2 and TRBJ1-3): GAGVSQSPSNKVTEKGKDVELRCDPISGHTALYWYRQSLGQGLEFLIYFQGNSAPDKSGLPSDRFSAERTGGSVSTLTIQRTQQEDSAVYLCASSLNDGWSGNTIYFGEGSWLTVV.

The chain uses TRBV6-4 and TRBJ2-7, with a possible D match to TRBD2 (6 bases). The V end was cut by 7 bases, the J end by 1 base, with 23 bases between. The CDR3 runs to 17 residues. From germline, CDR1 is MRHNA and CDR2 SNTAGT. The CDR3 DNA sequence: TGTGCCAGCAACTTGGTCCGGTGGCGGGGAGCTTCCTACGAGCAGTACTTC. This sequence encodes CASNLVRWRGASYEQYF.

This chain connects TRBV6-5 to TRBJ2-1; D gene uncertain. V was shortened by 2 bases and J by 0 bases, with 11 bases between the two germline ends. This CDR3 is built from 16 residues. CDR1 is MNHEY, CDR2 SVGAGI, per germline. CDR3 nucleotides: TGTGCCAGCAGTTACGAAACCGTAAGCTCCTACAATGAGCAGTTCTTC. It yields the protein CASSYETVSSYNEQFF.

The gene calls are TRBV2 and TRBJ2-3, with 9 bases lining up with TRBD2. CDR1 and CDR2 (germline): SNHLY, FYNNEI. V shed 8 bases, J shed 4 bases, and the junction held 7 bases outside the gene matches. The CDR3 runs to 14 residues. The CDR3 reads CASLWRGGADTQYF. DNA for the CDR3: TGTGCCAGCCTATGGCGGGGGGGGGCAGATACGCAGTATTTT.

This clone is a singleton in its sample. The rearrangement links TRBV20-1 to TRBJ1-5, with D hard to call. Between the trimmed V and J ends, which lost 3 bases and 0 bases, there was a span of 15 bases. Germline loops: CDR1 DFQATT, CDR2 SNEGSKA (reference sequence). CDR3 length: 16 residues. As DNA, the CDR3 is TGCAGTGCTAGTGGTGGCGAAGGGTATAGCAATCAGCCCCAGCATTTT. The encoded protein is CSASGGEGYSNQPQHF.

V usage is TRBV5-4 and J usage is TRBJ2-3; a weak D match, TRBD1 (6 bases). This CDR3 is 13 amino acids long. CDR1 is SGHNT and CDR2 is YYREEE in the germline V gene (reference sequence). The V end was cut by 3 bases, the J end by 5 bases, with 10 bases between. The CDR3 DNA sequence: TGTGCCAGCAGCTCACAGGGAGAAGATACGCAGTATTTT. Protein: CASSSQGEDTQYF.

The chain links TRBV7-7 to TRBJ2-5, with D unresolved. The germline CDR1 and CDR2 sequences are SSHAT and FNYEAQ (reference sequence). CDR3 length equals 12 residues. Trimming cost V 5 bases and J 4 bases, with 8 bases left between them. CDR3: CASSPYGETQYF. The CDR3 DNA is TGTGCCAGCAGCCCATACGGAGAGACCCAGTACTTC.

The chain employs TRBV9 and TRBJ2-3, with 10 positions matching TRBD2. The CDR3 has 19 amino acids. CDR1 SGDLS and CDR2 YYNGEE come from the germline V gene. With 0 bases clipped from V and 0 bases from J, the junction kept 10 bases outside the gene matches. For the CDR3, the DNA is TGTGCCAGCAGCGTAGAGGGGGGACTAGCGAGTACTAGCACAGATACGCAGTATTTT. It encodes CASSVEGGLASTSTDTQYF. The complete variable domain, with remaining parts taken from reference TRBV9 and TRBJ2-3, reads DSGVTQTPKHLITATGQRVTLRCSPRSGDLSVYWYQQSLDQGLQFLIQYYNGEERAKGNILERFSAQQFPDLHSELNLSSLELGDSALYFCASSVEGGLASTSTDTQYFGPGTRLTVL.

The rearrangement joins TRBV7-3 to TRBJ2-6; 8 bases match TRBD1. With 4 bases clipped from V and 3 bases from J, the junction kept 5 bases outside the gene matches. The CDR3 is 16 amino acids. The V gene's germline CDR1 is SGHTA and CDR2 FQGTGA. The CDR3 region has the DNA TGTGCCAGCAGCTCTCAGGGGGCGTTTGGGGCCAACGTCCTGACTTTC. Encoded protein: CASSSQGAFGANVLTF.

V usage is TRBV5-1 and J usage is TRBJ1-2, with TRBD1 as a possible D gene (6 bases). This CDR3 has 14 residues. The V end lost 3 bases, the J end lost 3 bases, and 12 bases lay between the germline ends. Germline V CDR1 and CDR2: SGHRS, YFSETQ. The CDR3, as DNA: TGCGCCAGCAGCTCCAGGGGAATAGACTATGGCTACACCTTC. This codes for CASSSRGIDYGYTF.

This clone was counted once. The genes are TRBV9 and TRBJ2-5, with TRBD2 matching 7 bases. The CDR3 has 14 residues. Germline trimming cut 3 bases from V and 3 bases from J; bases unmatched to any gene: 5. Germline values: CDR1 SGDLS, CDR2 YYNGEE. The CDR3 here is CASSAAGGKETQYF. CDR3 coding DNA: TGTGCCAGCAGCGCCGCCGGGGGGAAAGAGACCCAGTACTTC.

J is TRBJ2-1 and V is TRBV11-3; 8 nucleotides line up with TRBD2. Trimming cost V 5 bases and J 6 bases; bases outside gene matches: 6. CDR3 size: 14 residues. The germline V gene encodes CDR1 SGHNT and CDR2 YENEEA. This chain's CDR3 is CASSTSRGGNEQFF. CDR3 DNA: TGTGCCAGCAGCACGAGCCGGGGGGGCAATGAGCAGTTCTTC.

This chain connects TRBV29-1 to TRBJ1-1, with D hard to call. The V gene lost 6 bases and the J gene lost 2 bases, with 10 bases spanning the gap. Germline-derived CDR1 and CDR2 are SQVTM and ANQGSEA. The CDR3 totals 12 residues. CDR3 amino acids: CSVGLSNTEAFF. The DNA for the CDR3 is TGCAGCGTGGGTCTTTCCAACACTGAAGCTTTCTTT.

The V call is TRBV5-1, the J call TRBJ1-2; TRBD1 matches 9 bases. Germline V gene lookup returns CDR1 SGHRS and CDR2 YFSETQ. Losses at the gene ends were 0 bases for V and 7 bases for J; bases not matched to a gene: 4. This CDR3 spans 14 amino acids. The DNA of the CDR3 is TGCGCCAGCAGCTTGGACGGACAGGGGTCTGGCTACACCTTC. Protein sequence: CASSLDGQGSGYTF.

This clone has only one observation. This chain uses TRBV6-5 with TRBJ1-1, with 11 positions matching TRBD1. The germline gives CDR1 MNHEY, CDR2 SVGAGI. V lost 2 bases to trimming and J lost 5 bases; unmatched junction nucleotides: 4. The CDR3 is made up of 15 amino acids. CDR3 nucleotides: TGTGCCAGCAGTTACGGGGGACAGGGGGGAACTGAAGCTTTCTTT. Protein product: CASSYGGQGGTEAFF.